This T cell receptor (beta chain) is drawn from a study of blood T cell repertoires in COVID-19. Repertoires were generated with immunoSEQ multiplex PCR, while TCRdb's copy carries only in-frame clones and drops some. The profile shows about 61,000 clones, roughly 91% of them singletons. The CDR3 covers 17 residues. Germline V CDR1 and CDR2: SGHRS, YFSETQ. V gave up 4 bases and J gave up 5 bases, with 22 bases separating them. This chain links TRBV5-1 with TRBJ2-1; D is possibly TRBD1 (5 bases). The receptor was isolated from a human donor in a cohort sampled during active COVID-19. What was sequenced was peripheral blood. The CDR3 spells CASSGMFRVIRDNEQFF. DNA for the CDR3: TGCGCCAGCAGCGGAATGTTCAGGGTCATAAGAGACAATGAGCAGTTCTTC. Combining the CDR3 with reference TRBV5-1 and TRBJ2-1 gives the whole variable domain KAGVTQTPRYLIKTRGQQVTLSCSPISGHRSVSWYQQTPGQGLQFLFEYFSETQRNKGNFPGRFSGRQFSNSRSEMNVSTLELGDSALYLCASSGMFRVIRDNEQFFGPGTRLTVL.